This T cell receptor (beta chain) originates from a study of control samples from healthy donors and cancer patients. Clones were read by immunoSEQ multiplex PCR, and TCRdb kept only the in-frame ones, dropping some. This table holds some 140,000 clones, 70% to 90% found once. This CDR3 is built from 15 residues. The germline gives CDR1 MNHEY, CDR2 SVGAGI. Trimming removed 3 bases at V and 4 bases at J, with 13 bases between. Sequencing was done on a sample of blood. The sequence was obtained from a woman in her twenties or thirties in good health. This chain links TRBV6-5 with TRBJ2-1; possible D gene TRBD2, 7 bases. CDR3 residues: CASSYGGGEYNEQFF. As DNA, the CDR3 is TGTGCCAGCAGTTATGGAGGGGGGGAATACAATGAGCAGTTCTTC.